Below are 22 T cell receptor beta chains sequenced from a single sample in a study of radiotherapy plus CTLA-4 blockade in lung cancer. Method: immunoSEQ multiplex PCR; TCRdb's copy keeps in-frame clones and lacks some. In the table there are tens of thousands of clones, 73% of which are singletons. The material sequenced was peripheral blood, taken from a patient treated with radiotherapy plus ipilimumab. These receptor sequences come from a human donor with non-small cell lung cancer who had stable disease on radiotherapy plus ipilimumab.

V is TRBV19 and J is TRBJ2-2; D not resolved. Germline CDR1 and CDR2: LNHDA and SQIVND (reference sequence). The CDR3 loop spans 12 amino acids. Trimming cost V 9 bases and J 0 bases, with 5 bases left between them. In nucleotides, the CDR3 is TGTGCCAGCAATCCGAACACCGGGGAGCTGTTTTTT. Translation: CASNPNTGELFF.

The J gene is TRBJ2-3, the V gene TRBV19; 10 bases fit TRBD2. Germline values: CDR1 LNHDA, CDR2 SQIVND (reference sequence). This CDR3 has 17 residues. With 4 bases clipped from V and 4 bases from J, the junction kept 11 bases outside the gene matches. The CDR3 loop is CASSTETLAGVPDTQYF. CDR3 bases: TGTGCCAGTAGTACAGAAACTCTAGCGGGAGTCCCAGATACGCAGTATTTT.

The rearrangement joins TRBV27 to TRBJ2-7, with unresolved D. CDR3 length: 11 residues. Looked up from germline, CDR1 is MNHEY and CDR2 is SMNVEV (reference sequence). Trimming removed 6 bases from V and 4 bases from J, with 7 bases in between. This CDR3 is CASSSRYEQYF. In DNA, the CDR3 is TGTGCCAGCAGCTCGAGATACGAGCAGTACTTC.

This sequence joins TRBV6-5 and TRBJ1-2; D is unresolved. With 6 bases removed from V and 3 bases from J, the gap between germline ends came to 11 bases. The CDR3 runs to 13 residues. Germline V gene sequence: CDR1 MNHEY, CDR2 SVGAGI. CDR3 sequence reads: CASSSNRDYGYTF. The CDR3 DNA reads TGTGCCAGCAGCTCTAACAGAGACTATGGCTACACCTTC.

On this clone itself: A read error may produce the germline difference seen at one junction end. The CDR3 nucleotides read TGTGCCAGCAGAACCAGAGGGACAGGGGTCTTTTGGAATCGGCCCCAGCATTTT. Encoded protein: CASRTRGTGVFWNRPQHF. The chain recombines TRBV28 with TRBJ1-5; 10 positions match TRBD1. Per the germline V gene, CDR1 is MDHEN and CDR2 is SYDVKM. The CDR3 covers 18 residues.

On this clone: At one end the junction does not follow the germline gene, possibly because of a read error. The V and J genes are TRBV2 and TRBJ2-4, with D perhaps given as TRBD1 or TRBD2 (5 bases each). Germline loops: CDR1 SNHLY, CDR2 FYNNEI. This CDR3 contains 15 residues. CDR3 DNA: TGTGCCAGCAGTGAGAAGGGACCCCATAAAAACATTCAGCACTTC. Protein: CASSEKGPHKNIQHF.

The chain uses TRBV21-1 and TRBJ2-2; the table calls TRBD2, which could not be checked here. TRBV21-1 is given as a pseudogene. This CDR3 has 18 amino acids. CDR3 sequence: CASSKLKRTSPLTGELFF. In nucleotides, the CDR3 is TGTGCCAGCAGCAAATTAAAAAGGACTAGCCCTCTGACCGGGGAGCTGTTTTTT.

J is TRBJ1-1 and V is TRBV10-1; 8 positions match TRBD1. V was pared by 8 bases and J by 6 bases, with 8 bases of the junction left unmatched. Germline loops: CDR1 WNHNN, CDR2 SYGVQD (reference sequence). This CDR3 has 13 amino acids. CDR3 loop: CASGRQGSAEAFF. The CDR3 coding sequence is TGCGCCAGCGGTCGACAGGGGAGCGCTGAAGCTTTCTTT.

V gene TRBV2 combines with J gene TRBJ2-5; possible D gene TRBD2, 5 bases. The germline V gene has CDR1 SNHLY and CDR2 FYNNEI. The CDR3 totals 14 residues. V was shortened by 3 bases and J by 4 bases, with 12 bases between the two germline ends. CDR3 sequence reads: CASSDEGLGETQYF. The CDR3 nucleotides are TGTGCCAGCAGTGACGAGGGCCTGGGAGAGACCCAGTACTTC.

J is TRBJ2-7 and V is TRBV27; D is tentatively TRBD1 or TRBD2 (5 bases each). The V and J ends lost 3 bases and 2 bases respectively, with 23 bases between them. CDR1 is MNHEY, CDR2 SMNVEV, per germline (reference sequence). The length of the CDR3 is 18 residues. The DNA of the CDR3 is TGTGCCAGCAGTTTCGAGTGGCCTATCCGGGACGGGACCTACGAGCAGTACTTC. This encodes CASSFEWPIRDGTYEQYF.

CDR3: CASSYSRGNEQFF. The CDR3 DNA sequence: TGTGCCAGCAGTTACTCTCGGGGCAATGAGCAGTTCTTC. This rearrangement joins TRBV6-6 to TRBJ2-1, with TRBD2 as a possible D gene (5 bases). Germline V gene data show CDR1 as MNHNY and CDR2 as SVGAGI (reference sequence). Trimming removed 0 bases at V and 6 bases at J, with 6 bases between. The CDR3 is 13 residues long.

The chain couples TRBV18 to TRBJ1-1; 7 bases match TRBD1. The CDR3 runs 15 residues. The germline V gene has CDR1 KGHSH and CDR2 LQKENI. With 3 bases clipped from V and 0 bases from J, the junction kept 4 bases outside the gene matches. Here the CDR3 DNA reads TGTGCCAGCTCACCGGTGGGACAGATGAACACTGAAGCTTTCTTT. As protein: CASSPVGQMNTEAFF.

This chain links TRBV21-1 with TRBJ1-5; TRBD1 reflects the table's D call only, with no check against the DNA. TRBV21-1 is listed as a pseudogene. The CDR3 is made up of 14 amino acids. The CDR3 protein is CASSPAAGDQPQHF. The CDR3 DNA follows: TGTGCCAGCAGCCCTGCGGCAGGGGATCAGCCCCAGCATTTT.

The chain joins TRBV4-1 to TRBJ1-1; D not resolved. Germline CDR1 MGHRA, CDR2 YSYEKL. The ends were cut back, 0 bases at V and 1 base at J, with 6 bases in the middle. The CDR3 runs 14 residues. CDR3 in DNA: TGCGCCAGCAGCCAAGATGGCAGGAACACTGAAGCTTTCTTT. Its protein is CASSQDGRNTEAFF.

This CDR3 reads CSVEGQGFTDTQYF. The CDR3 coding sequence is TGCAGCGTTGAAGGACAGGGATTCACAGATACGCAGTATTTT. The chain carries TRBV29-1 and TRBJ2-3; 7 bases line up with TRBD1. Germline V gene lookup returns CDR1 SQVTM and CDR2 ANQGSEA. This CDR3 region has 14 residues. The junction had 3 bases not matched to a gene; V was cut back by 1 base and J by 2 bases.

This clone was seen more than once but under ten times. The chain has TRBV7-9 and TRBJ1-2, with D uncertain. Trimming took 5 bases from V and 4 from J, leaving 14 bases between them. The CDR3 covers 14 residues. Germline CDR1 SEHNR, CDR2 FQNEAQ (reference sequence). CDR3 residues: CASSAGAGSYGYTF. As DNA, the CDR3 is TGTGCCAGCAGCGCCGGTGCTGGGTCCTATGGCTACACCTTC.

In this sample, this clone turned up a few times. The chain carries TRBV6-5 and TRBJ1-2; TRBD1 is a possible D gene (5 bases). This CDR3 region has 13 residues. Germline V gene sequence: CDR1 MNHEY, CDR2 SVGAGI. V lost 2 bases to trimming and J lost 5 bases, with 9 bases between them. CDR3 in DNA: TGTGCCAGCAGTTACGAGGGGAGGTATGGCTACACCTTC. Encoded protein: CASSYEGRYGYTF.

The chain combines TRBV19 with TRBJ2-6; 10 nucleotides match TRBD1. This CDR3 has 18 amino acids. The junction had 6 bases not matched to a gene; V was cut back by 4 bases and J by 0 bases. Per the germline V gene, CDR1 is LNHDA and CDR2 is SQIVND (reference sequence). The CDR3 spells CASSKTGGRYSGANVLTF. CDR3 coding DNA: TGTGCCAGTAGTAAGACAGGGGGCAGGTACTCTGGGGCCAACGTCCTGACTTTC.

The chain joins TRBV4-1 to TRBJ2-2; TRBD1 might be the D (6 bases). The germline V gene has CDR1 MGHRA and CDR2 YSYEKL. Trimming took off 4 bases at V and 4 bases at J, with 13 bases between the two ends. CDR3 size: 15 residues. In DNA, the CDR3 is TGCGCCAGCAGCCTAACCGACAGGACCACCGGGGAGCTGTTTTTT. Its translation is CASSLTDRTTGELFF.

The genes are TRBV5-1 and TRBJ2-2, with 12 nucleotides matching TRBD2. J lost 5 bases, V lost 3 bases, and 2 bases had no gene match. The CDR3 consists of 15 residues. Germline loops: CDR1 SGHRS, CDR2 YFSETQ. For the CDR3, the DNA is TGCGCCAGCAGCTCAGGACTAGCGGGAACCGGGGAGCTGTTTTTT. It specifies CASSSGLAGTGELFF.

CDR3 DNA sequence: TGTGCCAGCCAGGGACTAGCGGGGCCCTACGAGCAGTACTTC. Protein: CASQGLAGPYEQYF. The gene calls are TRBV21-1 and TRBJ2-7; the D call in the table, TRBD2, was not verified against the DNA. TRBV21-1 is recorded as a pseudogene. The CDR3 totals 14 residues.

V usage is TRBV27 and J usage is TRBJ1-3, with unresolved D. The CDR3 length is 17 residues. Germline V CDR1 and CDR2: MNHEY, SMNVEV (reference sequence). Deletions cut 2 bases from V and 3 bases from J, with 17 bases between. CDR3 region: CASSLRAPSAYGNTIYF. CDR3 DNA sequence: TGTGCCAGCAGTTTACGGGCACCTTCCGCGTATGGAAACACCATATATTTT.